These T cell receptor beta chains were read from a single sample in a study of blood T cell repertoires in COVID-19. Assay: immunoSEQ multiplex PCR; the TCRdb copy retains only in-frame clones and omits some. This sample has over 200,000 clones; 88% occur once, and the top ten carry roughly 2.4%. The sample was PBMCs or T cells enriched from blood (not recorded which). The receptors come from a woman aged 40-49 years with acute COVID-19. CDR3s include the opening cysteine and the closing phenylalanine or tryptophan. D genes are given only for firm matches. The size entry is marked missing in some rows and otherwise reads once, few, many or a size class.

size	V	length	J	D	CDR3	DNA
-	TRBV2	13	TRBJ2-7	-	CASSDTAAYEQYF	TGTGCCAGCAGTGATACAGCGGCCTACGAGCAGTACTTC
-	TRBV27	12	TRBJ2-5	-	CASGPDQETQYF	TGTGCCAGCGGCCCCGACCAAGAGACCCAGTACTTC
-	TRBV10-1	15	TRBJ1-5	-	CASSESTTEGQPQHF	TGCGCCAGCAGTGAGTCGACCACAGAGGGCCAGCCCCAGCATTTT
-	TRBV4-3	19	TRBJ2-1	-	CASSPKSVYAGISYNEQFF	TGCGCCAGCAGCCCAAAATCCGTCTACGCGGGGATTTCCTACAATGAGCAGTTCTTC
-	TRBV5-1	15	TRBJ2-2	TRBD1	CASSPQGRNTGELFF	TGCGCCAGCAGCCCACAGGGGAGGAACACCGGGGAGCTGTTTTTT
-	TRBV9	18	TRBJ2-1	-	CASSVGPLQASSYNEQFF	TGTGCCAGCAGCGTAGGACCCCTACAGGCGAGCTCCTACAATGAGCAGTTCTTC
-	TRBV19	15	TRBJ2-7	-	CASSSQVASYGVQYF	TGTGCCAGTAGTTCCCAGGTGGCTAGCTACGGAGTGCAGTACTTC
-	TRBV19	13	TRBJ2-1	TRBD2	CASSIGLAGAPFF	TGTGCCAGTAGTATAGGCCTAGCGGGAGCCCCGTTCTTC
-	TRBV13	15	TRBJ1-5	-	CASSPRKGVGQPQHF	TGTGCCAGCAGCCCCCGGAAGGGGGTAGGTCAGCCCCAGCATTTT
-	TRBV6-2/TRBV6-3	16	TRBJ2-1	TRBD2	CASSYKLAGSYNEQFF	TGTGCCAGCAGTTATAAACTAGCGGGCTCCTACAATGAGCAGTTCTTC
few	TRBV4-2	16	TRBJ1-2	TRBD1	CASSQAGTGLSYGYTF	TGTGCCAGCAGCCAAGCTGGGACAGGGTTGAGCTATGGCTACACCTTC
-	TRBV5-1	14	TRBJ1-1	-	CASSHPGQNTEAFF	TGCGCCAGCAGCCACCCCGGACAGAACACTGAAGCTTTCTTT
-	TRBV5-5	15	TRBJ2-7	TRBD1	CASSPRRDSSYEQYF	TGTGCCAGCAGCCCGCGCCGGGACAGTTCCTACGAGCAGTACTTC
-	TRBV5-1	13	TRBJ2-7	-	CASSSGIGYEQYF	TGCGCCAGCAGCTCGGGGATAGGGTACGAGCAGTACTTC
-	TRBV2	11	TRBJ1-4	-	CASSWFQELFF	TGTGCCAGCAGCTGGTTTCAGGAACTGTTTTTT
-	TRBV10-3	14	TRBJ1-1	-	CAITIGGKGTEAFF	TGTGCCATCACAATCGGGGGAAAGGGCACTGAAGCTTTCTTT
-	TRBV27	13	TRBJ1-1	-	CASSRDSYTEAFF	TGTGCCAGCAGCCGCGACAGCTACACTGAAGCTTTCTTT
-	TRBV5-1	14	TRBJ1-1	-	CASRVRGDVTEAFF	TGCGCCAGCAGGGTGCGGGGGGATGTCACTGAAGCTTTCTTT
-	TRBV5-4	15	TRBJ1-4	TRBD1	CASSLIGQGNEKLFF	TGTGCCAGCAGCCTGATCGGACAGGGAAATGAAAAACTGTTTTTT
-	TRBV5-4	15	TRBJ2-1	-	CASSLAASKVNRWFF	TGTGCCAGCAGCTTGGCCGCTAGTAAGGTTAATCGATGGTTCTTC
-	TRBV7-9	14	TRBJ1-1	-	CASSFAQMSTEAFF	TGTGCCAGCAGCTTCGCACAGATGAGCACTGAAGCTTTCTTT
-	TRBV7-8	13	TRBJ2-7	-	CASSNDNSYEQYF	TGTGCCAGCAGCAACGACAACTCCTACGAGCAGTACTTC
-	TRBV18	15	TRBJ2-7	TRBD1	CASSRTGTDSYEQYF	TGTGCCAGCTCACGGACTGGGACAGACTCCTACGAGCAGTACTTC
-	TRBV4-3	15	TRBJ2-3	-	CASSQDRGWKDTQYF	TGCGCCAGCAGCCAAGATCGGGGGTGGAAGGATACGCAGTATTTT
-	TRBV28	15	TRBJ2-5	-	CASSRPRGGGETQYF	TGTGCCAGCAGTCGCCCGAGGGGGGGCGGGGAGACCCAGTACTTC
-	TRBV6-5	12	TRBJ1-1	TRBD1	CASGTVGSEAFF	TGTGCCAGCGGGACAGTCGGGTCTGAAGCTTTCTTT
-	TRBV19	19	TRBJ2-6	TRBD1	CASSIGKGTGTSWANVLTF	TGTGCCAGTAGTATAGGGAAAGGGACAGGGACTTCTTGGGCCAACGTCCTGACTTTC
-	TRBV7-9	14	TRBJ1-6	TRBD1	CASSLETGKSTLHF	TGTGCCAGCAGCTTAGAGACAGGGAAATCGACCCTCCACTTT
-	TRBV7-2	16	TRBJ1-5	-	CASSLESGGVNQPQHF	TGTGCCAGCAGCTTAGAAAGTGGCGGAGTCAATCAGCCCCAGCATTTT
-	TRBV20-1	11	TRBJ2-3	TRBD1	CSAITGVAEYF	TGCAGTGCTATTACAGGGGTGGCGGAGTATTTT
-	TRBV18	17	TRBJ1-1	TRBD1	CASSPSMDRGPYTEAFF	TGTGCCAGCTCACCGTCTATGGACAGGGGGCCTTACACTGAAGCTTTCTTT
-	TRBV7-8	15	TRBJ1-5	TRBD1	CASSLRGQGSQPQHF	TGTGCCAGCAGCTTGAGAGGACAGGGCAGTCAGCCCCAGCATTTT
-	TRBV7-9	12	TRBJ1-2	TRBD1	CASSPGGLGYTF	TGTGCCAGCAGCCCAGGGGGCCTTGGCTACACCTTC
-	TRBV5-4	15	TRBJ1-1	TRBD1	CASSPQTGGNTEAFF	TGTGCCAGCAGCCCGCAAACAGGGGGGAACACTGAAGCTTTCTTT
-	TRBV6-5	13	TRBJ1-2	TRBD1	CASSYSDRAGYTF	TGTGCCAGCAGTTACTCGGACAGGGCAGGCTACACCTTC
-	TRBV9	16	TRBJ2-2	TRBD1	CASSPRAGGSVGELFF	TGTGCCAGCAGCCCCCGGGCAGGGGGCAGTGTCGGGGAGCTGTTTTTT
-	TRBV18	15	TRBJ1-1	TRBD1	CASSSEPGTGTEAFF	TGTGCCAGCTCATCAGAGCCCGGGACAGGGACTGAAGCTTTCTTT
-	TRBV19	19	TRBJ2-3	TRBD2	CASSIVGLAGDRSTDTQYF	TGTGCCAGTAGTATAGTTGGGCTAGCGGGGGACCGTAGCACAGATACGCAGTATTTT
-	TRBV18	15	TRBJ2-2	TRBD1	CASSPRQGNTGELFF	TGTGCCAGCTCACCCAGACAGGGAAACACCGGGGAGCTGTTTTTT
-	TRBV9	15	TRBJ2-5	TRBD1	CASSVVGQGAETQYF	TGTGCCAGCAGCGTAGTTGGACAGGGGGCGGAGACCCAGTACTTC
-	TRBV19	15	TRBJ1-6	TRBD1	CASSTRQGFNSPLHF	TGTGCCAGTAGTACCAGACAGGGTTTTAATTCACCCCTCCACTTT
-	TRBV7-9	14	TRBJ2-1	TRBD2	CASLSPGGFNEQFF	TGTGCCAGCTTATCCCCCGGGGGGTTTAATGAGCAGTTCTTC
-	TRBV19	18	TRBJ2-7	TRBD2	CASSIRLTSGINSYEQYF	TGTGCCAGTAGTATTCGCCTTACTAGCGGGATCAACTCCTACGAGCAGTACTTC
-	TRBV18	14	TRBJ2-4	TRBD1	CASSGQGTKNIQYF	TGTGCCAGCTCCGGACAGGGGACCAAAAACATTCAGTACTTC
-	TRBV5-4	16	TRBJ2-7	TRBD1	CASSPSSGTAPYEQYF	TGTGCCAGCAGCCCAAGCTCCGGGACAGCCCCGTACGAGCAGTACTTC
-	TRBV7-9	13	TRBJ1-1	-	CASKPGLNTEAFF	TGTGCCAGCAAACCGGGTTTGAACACTGAAGCTTTCTTT
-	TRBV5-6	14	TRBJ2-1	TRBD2	CASNGLAGWDEQFF	TGTGCCAGCAATGGGCTAGCGGGGTGGGATGAGCAGTTCTTC
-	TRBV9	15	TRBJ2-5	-	CASSVAAGPEGTQYF	TGTGCCAGCAGCGTAGCCGCGGGCCCCGAGGGGACCCAGTACTTC
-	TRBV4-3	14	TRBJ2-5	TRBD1	CASSPGTGGETQYF	TGCGCCAGCAGCCCCGGGACAGGGGGGGAGACCCAGTACTTC
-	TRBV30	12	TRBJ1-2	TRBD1	CAWDGQGAFYTF	TGTGCCTGGGACGGACAGGGGGCTTTCTACACCTTC
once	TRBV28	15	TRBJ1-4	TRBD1	CASSPTGTGAEKLFF	TGTGCCAGCAGTCCGACCGGGACAGGGGCTGAAAAACTGTTTTTT
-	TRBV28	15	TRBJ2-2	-	CASSPRPPRGGELFF	TGTGCCAGCAGCCCCCGGCCACCCAGGGGCGGGGAGCTGTTTTTT
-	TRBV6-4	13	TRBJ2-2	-	CASSDRVSGELFF	TGTGCCAGCAGTGACCGAGTGTCCGGGGAGCTGTTTTTT
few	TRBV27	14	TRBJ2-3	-	CASSSDSYTDTQYF	TGTGCCAGCAGTTCGGACAGCTACACAGATACGCAGTATTTT